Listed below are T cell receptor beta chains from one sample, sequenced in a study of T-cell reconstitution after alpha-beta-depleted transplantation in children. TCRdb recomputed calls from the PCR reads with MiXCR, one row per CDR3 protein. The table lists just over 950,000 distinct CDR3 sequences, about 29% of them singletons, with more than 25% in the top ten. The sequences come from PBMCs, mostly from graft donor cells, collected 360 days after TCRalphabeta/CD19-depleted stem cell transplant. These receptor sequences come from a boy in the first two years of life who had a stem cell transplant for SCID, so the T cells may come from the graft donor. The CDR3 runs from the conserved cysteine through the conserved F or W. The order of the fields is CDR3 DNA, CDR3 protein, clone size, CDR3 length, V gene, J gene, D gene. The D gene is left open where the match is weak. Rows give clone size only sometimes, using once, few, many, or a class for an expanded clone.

CDR3nt: TGTGCCAGCAGTTTCGGGGACGGAGATCAGCCCCAGCATTTT
CDR3aa: CASSFGDGDQPQHF
abundance: .
len: 14
v_gene: TRBV28
j_gene: TRBJ1-5
d_gene: .

CDR3nt: TGCAGTGCCGCGGACAAATCCTACGAGCAGTACTTC
CDR3aa: CSAADKSYEQYF
abundance: few
len: 12
v_gene: TRBV20-1
j_gene: TRBJ2-7
d_gene: .

CDR3nt: TGCGCCAGCAGTGAGTCTAAAATCACCAGGGCCCTCTACGAGCAGTACTTC
CDR3aa: CASSESKITRALYEQYF
abundance: .
len: 17
v_gene: TRBV10-2
j_gene: TRBJ2-7
d_gene: .

CDR3nt: TGTGCCAGCAGTTTAATTAGTAGGTCCGGAGGCTACACCTTC
CDR3aa: CASSLISRSGGYTF
abundance: .
len: 14
v_gene: TRBV12-3/TRBV12-4
j_gene: TRBJ1-2
d_gene: .

CDR3nt: TGCGCCAGCAGCCAAGGTAGTTTAAGGGCAGGGAGTACCTACGAGCAGTACTTC
CDR3aa: CASSQGSLRAGSTYEQYF
abundance: .
len: 18
v_gene: TRBV4-1
j_gene: TRBJ2-7
d_gene: .

CDR3nt: TGTGCCTGCTCCCAAGCGGAAGCGGGACTAGGGCCTCAAGAGACCCAGTACTTC
CDR3aa: CACSQAEAGLGPQETQYF
abundance: .
len: 18
v_gene: TRBV3-1
j_gene: TRBJ2-5
d_gene: TRBD2

CDR3nt: TGTGCCAGCAGTTACGGGCCGGGGGCTGGGGAGACCCAGTACTTC
CDR3aa: CASSYGPGAGETQYF
abundance: .
len: 15
v_gene: TRBV6-5
j_gene: TRBJ2-5
d_gene: .

CDR3nt: TGTGCCAGCAGCGATGGGGTAGGGGGGCCCGGGGAGCTGTTTTTT
CDR3aa: CASSDGVGGPGELFF
abundance: .
len: 15
v_gene: TRBV6-2/TRBV6-3
j_gene: TRBJ2-2
d_gene: .

CDR3nt: TGTGCCAGCAGCCGCTCGAGGGGGACCCAGTACTTC
CDR3aa: CASSRSRGTQYF
abundance: few
len: 12
v_gene: TRBV12-3/TRBV12-4
j_gene: TRBJ2-5
d_gene: .

CDR3nt: TGCGCCAGCAGGAGTGGGAGGGAATGGAACAATGAGCAGTTCTTC
CDR3aa: CASRSGREWNNEQFF
abundance: .
len: 15
v_gene: TRBV5-1
j_gene: TRBJ2-1
d_gene: TRBD2

CDR3nt: TGCGCCAGCAGCCAAGGAACTATCAGCACAGATACGCAGTATTTT
CDR3aa: CASSQGTISTDTQYF
abundance: .
len: 15
v_gene: TRBV4-3
j_gene: TRBJ2-3
d_gene: .

CDR3nt: TGTGCCGGGGAAGGGCCGACGGGGGCTTTCTTT
CDR3aa: CAGEGPTGAFF
abundance: many
len: 11
v_gene: TRBV2
j_gene: TRBJ1-1
d_gene: .

CDR3nt: TGTGCCAGCAGGAGGGGGGGGGCAGGCGGGGAGCTGTTTTTT
CDR3aa: CASRRGGAGGELFF
abundance: few
len: 14
v_gene: TRBV6-1
j_gene: TRBJ2-2
d_gene: .

CDR3nt: TGTGCCAGCAGTCCTGGACTCGGCGGAGAGACCCAGTACTTC
CDR3aa: CASSPGLGGETQYF
abundance: many
len: 14
v_gene: TRBV12-3/TRBV12-4
j_gene: TRBJ2-5
d_gene: .

CDR3nt: TGTGCCAGCAGCCTCCAGCCGGTCGGGGTCATCCTGAACACTGAAGCTTTCTTT
CDR3aa: CASSLQPVGVILNTEAFF
abundance: .
len: 18
v_gene: TRBV7-6
j_gene: TRBJ1-1
d_gene: .

CDR3nt: TGTGCCAGCTCGCCCATACAGGGGAGTGGGTACAATGAGCAGTTCTTC
CDR3aa: CASSPIQGSGYNEQFF
abundance: .
len: 16
v_gene: TRBV18
j_gene: TRBJ2-1
d_gene: TRBD1

CDR3nt: TGCGCCAGTGAACGTACATGGGGAGGAAGCTCCTACAATGAGCAGTTCTTC
CDR3aa: CASERTWGGSSYNEQFF
abundance: .
len: 17
v_gene: TRBV5-1
j_gene: TRBJ2-1
d_gene: .

CDR3nt: TGTGCCAGCAGCTTCGGGGACGACGAGCAGTACTTC
CDR3aa: CASSFGDDEQYF
abundance: .
len: 12
v_gene: TRBV11-2
j_gene: TRBJ2-7
d_gene: .

CDR3nt: TGCGCCAGCAGCTTGCCGGGACTTAGCCCCAGCTCCTACAATGAGCAGTTCTTC
CDR3aa: CASSLPGLSPSSYNEQFF
abundance: .
len: 18
v_gene: TRBV5-1
j_gene: TRBJ2-1
d_gene: .

CDR3nt: TGTGCCAGCAGCGACCCGTTTCAGGACAGGGTAATTGGCTACACCTTC
CDR3aa: CASSDPFQDRVIGYTF
abundance: .
len: 16
v_gene: TRBV2
j_gene: TRBJ1-2
d_gene: TRBD1

CDR3nt: TGTGCCAGCAGCCGGACGTGGGGGTCTGGGCACAATGAGCAGTTCTTC
CDR3aa: CASSRTWGSGHNEQFF
abundance: .
len: 16
v_gene: TRBV7-3
j_gene: TRBJ2-1
d_gene: .

CDR3nt: TGTGCCAGCAGTTTTGGGTCCCCCGGGCTGCCCGGGGAGCTGTTTTTT
CDR3aa: CASSFGSPGLPGELFF
abundance: few
len: 16
v_gene: TRBV12-3/TRBV12-4
j_gene: TRBJ2-2
d_gene: .

CDR3nt: TGCAGTGCTGACCAAGCGACGGGACAGGGGAATGAAAAACTGTTTTTT
CDR3aa: CSADQATGQGNEKLFF
abundance: .
len: 16
v_gene: TRBV20-1
j_gene: TRBJ1-4
d_gene: TRBD1

CDR3nt: TGTGCCAGCAGCTTAGATGCGGGACAGGGGTTAGAAAAACTGTTTTTT
CDR3aa: CASSLDAGQGLEKLFF
abundance: few
len: 16
v_gene: TRBV7-9
j_gene: TRBJ1-4
d_gene: TRBD1

CDR3nt: TGTGCCAAGTGGGGGCGGACGGACGAGCAGTACTTC
CDR3aa: CAKWGRTDEQYF
abundance: .
len: 12
v_gene: TRBV6-4
j_gene: TRBJ2-7
d_gene: .

CDR3nt: TGCGCCAGCAGCTTGGGTGTATGGCAGGCCTCTAATGAAAAACTGTTTTTT
CDR3aa: CASSLGVWQASNEKLFF
abundance: .
len: 17
v_gene: TRBV5-1
j_gene: TRBJ1-4
d_gene: .

CDR3nt: TGTGCCAGCAGCTTAGGGCCCTCGGGGATCACCTACGAGCAGTACTTC
CDR3aa: CASSLGPSGITYEQYF
abundance: few
len: 16
v_gene: TRBV7-8
j_gene: TRBJ2-7
d_gene: .

CDR3nt: TGTGCCAGCAGCCGTTCTGGACAACAAAACATTCAGTACTTC
CDR3aa: CASSRSGQQNIQYF
abundance: .
len: 14
v_gene: TRBV9
j_gene: TRBJ2-4
d_gene: .

CDR3nt: TGTGCCAGCGAAGAAGGCTACACCTTC
CDR3aa: CASEEGYTF
abundance: .
len: 9
v_gene: TRBV11-1
j_gene: TRBJ1-2
d_gene: .

CDR3nt: TGTGCCAGCAGTTTCCTGGCCGGCGACTACGAGCAGTACTTC
CDR3aa: CASSFLAGDYEQYF
abundance: few
len: 14
v_gene: TRBV28
j_gene: TRBJ2-7
d_gene: .

CDR3nt: TGCAGCGTCGCGGGGGACAGCGGACCAACAAACTATGGCTACACCTTC
CDR3aa: CSVAGDSGPTNYGYTF
abundance: few
len: 16
v_gene: TRBV29-1
j_gene: TRBJ1-2
d_gene: TRBD1

CDR3nt: TGTGCCACTACGACTAGCGGGAGGAGTTATGAGACCCAGTACTTC
CDR3aa: CATTTSGRSYETQYF
abundance: .
len: 15
v_gene: TRBV28
j_gene: TRBJ2-5
d_gene: TRBD2

CDR3nt: TGTGCCAGCAGTTTTACCGGGGATGATGGCTACACCTTC
CDR3aa: CASSFTGDDGYTF
abundance: .
len: 13
v_gene: TRBV12-3/TRBV12-4
j_gene: TRBJ1-2
d_gene: .

CDR3nt: TGTGCCAGCAATGCTGTCACTGAAGCTTTCTTT
CDR3aa: CASNAVTEAFF
abundance: .
len: 11
v_gene: TRBV12-3/TRBV12-4
j_gene: TRBJ1-1
d_gene: .

CDR3nt: TGTGCCAGCATTAGGACAGCATATCAGCCCCAAGAGACCCAGTACTTC
CDR3aa: CASIRTAYQPQETQYF
abundance: few
len: 16
v_gene: TRBV2
j_gene: TRBJ2-5
d_gene: .

CDR3nt: TGCAGCGTTTTAGGGGAGCGGGGTCCCTACGAGCAGTACTTC
CDR3aa: CSVLGERGPYEQYF
abundance: .
len: 14
v_gene: TRBV29-1
j_gene: TRBJ2-7
d_gene: TRBD2

CDR3nt: TGCGCCAGCAGCCAAGAAGAGACATCAACTAATGAAAAACTGTTTTTT
CDR3aa: CASSQEETSTNEKLFF
abundance: .
len: 16
v_gene: TRBV4-3
j_gene: TRBJ1-4
d_gene: .

CDR3nt: TGCAGTGCTAGTAGCAACAGATTCGTCCAGTTCTTC
CDR3aa: CSASSNRFVQFF
abundance: .
len: 12
v_gene: TRBV20-1
j_gene: TRBJ2-1
d_gene: .

CDR3nt: TGTGCCAGCAGCCAATGGGGGGAGGTGATCAATTCACCCCTCCACTTT
CDR3aa: CASSQWGEVINSPLHF
abundance: few
len: 16
v_gene: TRBV7-2
j_gene: TRBJ1-6
d_gene: .

CDR3nt: TGCAGTGCTTCTGACCGGGACTCTTCTCAGTATTTT
CDR3aa: CSASDRDSSQYF
abundance: few
len: 12
v_gene: TRBV20-1
j_gene: TRBJ2-3
d_gene: .

CDR3nt: TGCAGCGTGGGGCTCTTCCCCGAGCAGTACTTC
CDR3aa: CSVGLFPEQYF
abundance: .
len: 11
v_gene: TRBV29-1
j_gene: TRBJ2-7
d_gene: .

CDR3nt: TGTGCCAGCTGTACGGGAACTTCACCCCTCCACTTT
CDR3aa: CASCTGTSPLHF
abundance: few
len: 12
v_gene: TRBV3-1
j_gene: TRBJ1-6
d_gene: .

CDR3nt: TGTGCCAGTGAGGTCGGGAATACGCAGTATTTT
CDR3aa: CASEVGNTQYF
abundance: .
len: 11
v_gene: TRBV19
j_gene: TRBJ2-3
d_gene: .

CDR3nt: TGTGCCGTCGCTGAGCAGCCCCAGCATTTT
CDR3aa: CAVAEQPQHF
abundance: .
len: 10
v_gene: TRBV10-3
j_gene: TRBJ1-5
d_gene: .

CDR3nt: TGTGCCACCAGGAAGGCGGCCGGTTTC
CDR3aa: CATRKAAGF
abundance: .
len: 9
v_gene: TRBV24-1
j_gene: TRBJ1-2
d_gene: .

CDR3nt: TGTGCCAGCGCTCTGGGCAGCTACACCTTC
CDR3aa: CASALGSYTF
abundance: few
len: 10
v_gene: TRBV12-3/TRBV12-4
j_gene: TRBJ1-2
d_gene: .

CDR3nt: TGTGCCAGCAGCTTAGAATCCGGACTAGCCTATCACGAGCAGTACTTC
CDR3aa: CASSLESGLAYHEQYF
abundance: .
len: 16
v_gene: TRBV7-2
j_gene: TRBJ2-7
d_gene: TRBD2

CDR3nt: TGCAGTGCTAGCGGGGGGGCGAACACAGATACGCAGTATTTT
CDR3aa: CSASGGANTDTQYF
abundance: many
len: 14
v_gene: TRBV20-1
j_gene: TRBJ2-3
d_gene: TRBD2

CDR3nt: TGCGCCAGCAGCTCGGGACTAGCGGGGAACATGGATACGCAGTATTTT
CDR3aa: CASSSGLAGNMDTQYF
abundance: .
len: 16
v_gene: TRBV5-1
j_gene: TRBJ2-3
d_gene: TRBD2

CDR3nt: TGTGCCAGCAGTCCCCCGGGCCTTGGGGGCAATTCACCCCTCCACTTT
CDR3aa: CASSPPGLGGNSPLHF
abundance: few
len: 16
v_gene: TRBV12-3/TRBV12-4
j_gene: TRBJ1-6
d_gene: .

CDR3nt: TGTGCCAGCAGCTTAGTAGGACAGGGTTCAGATACGCAGTATTTT
CDR3aa: CASSLVGQGSDTQYF
abundance: once
len: 15
v_gene: TRBV7-2
j_gene: TRBJ2-3
d_gene: TRBD1